The 7 T cell receptor beta chains in this list originate from one sample, sequenced in a study of graft-versus-host responses after intestinal transplantation. Plated together were some 200,000 CFSE-labeled responder cells and some 200,000 irradiated, violet-dye-labeled stimulator cells. Assay used: immunoSEQ multiplex PCR; TCRdb lists only in-frame clones, some missing. Found here are around 6,000 clones, around 33% of them singletons; the top ten hold around 31%. This material consisted of alloreactive CD8+ T cells from a mixed lymphocyte reaction culture, taken before intestinal transplant. The subset: CFSE-low proliferating T cells sorted from roughly 6-day pre-transplant mixed lymphocyte reaction (GvH or HvG direction). Receptors were obtained from a human patient who received an intestinal transplant.

This clone was seen a handful of times. This chain links TRBV18 with TRBJ2-7, with TRBD1 as a possible D gene (5 bases). Trimming cost V 8 bases and J 7 bases, with 9 bases left between them. Per germline, CDR1 KGHSH and CDR2 LQKENI. There are 10 residues in the CDR3. The CDR3 is CASTQGEQYF. The CDR3 DNA follows: TGTGCCAGCACTCAGGGTGAGCAGTACTTC.

By share of the sample, this clone is medium-sized. The CDR3 loop is CASSPTGQGGEQYF. As DNA, the CDR3 is TGTGCCAGCAGCCCCACCGGACAGGGTGGCGAGCAGTACTTC. The chain couples TRBV6-1 to TRBJ2-7; 8 bases are shared with TRBD1. J gave up 6 bases and V 6 bases, and 10 bases lay outside the gene matches. Germline V CDR1 and CDR2: MNHNS, SASEGT. The CDR3 is 14 amino acids.

The rearrangement links TRBV7-8 to TRBJ2-1; D is possibly TRBD2 (7 bases). The CDR3 has 12 amino acids. From germline, CDR1 is SGHVS and CDR2 FQNEAQ. V gave up 2 bases and J gave up 10 bases, with 9 bases separating them. The CDR3 nucleotides read TGTGCCAGCAGCTTACGCGGGGGCGAGCAGTTCTTC. Its protein is CASSLRGGEQFF.

The rearrangement links TRBV19 to TRBJ2-6; 10 nucleotides align to TRBD1. Germline CDR1 LNHDA, CDR2 SQIVND (reference sequence). Trimming at V came to 7 bases and at J to 0 bases, leaving 9 bases not matched to a gene. The CDR3 totals 18 residues. The CDR3 is CASTYWTGGISGANVLTF. The CDR3 bases are TGTGCCAGTACCTATTGGACAGGGGGAATCTCTGGGGCCAACGTCCTGACTTTC.

This clone qualifies as medium-sized (0.01 to 0.1%). This chain connects TRBV5-1 to TRBJ2-2; tentative D call: TRBD2 (5 bases). This CDR3 comprises 16 residues. Trimming shortened V by 4 bases and J by 4 bases, and 17 bases separated the two germline ends. CDR1 and CDR2 from the germline V gene are SGHRS and YFSETQ. The CDR3 DNA is TGCGCCAGCAGCCCGGACTCGGGTGTGGGCACCGGGGAGCTGTTTTTT. The encoded protein is CASSPDSGVGTGELFF.

This clone has only a few counts. The chain couples TRBV11-3 to TRBJ2-1; 9 nucleotides line up with TRBD2. From germline, CDR1 is SGHNT and CDR2 YENEEA. This CDR3 region has 16 residues. Trimming took 1 base from V and 8 from J; bases not matched to a gene: 9. CDR3 bases: TGTGCCAGCAGCTTAGGTCGAGCGGGGGGTGTGGATGAGCAGTTCTTC. It is translated as CASSLGRAGGVDEQFF. Complete variable domain (other parts from reference TRBV11-3 and TRBJ2-1): EAGVVQSPRYKIIEKKQPVAFWCNPISGHNTLYWYLQNLGQGPELLIRYENEEAVDDSQLPKDRFSAERLKGVDSTLKIQPAELGDSAVYLCASSLGRAGGVDEQFFGPGTRLTVL.

The sample holds a few counts of this clone. The CDR3: CASSLWGLGNTIYF. CDR3 DNA sequence: TGCGCCAGCAGCTTGTGGGGGCTCGGAAACACCATATATTTT. This rearrangement joins TRBV5-1 to TRBJ1-3; tentative D call: TRBD1 (6 bases). V dropped 1 base and J dropped 4 bases, with 9 bases sitting between them. CDR1 is SGHRS, CDR2 YFSETQ, per germline. CDR3 length: 14 residues.